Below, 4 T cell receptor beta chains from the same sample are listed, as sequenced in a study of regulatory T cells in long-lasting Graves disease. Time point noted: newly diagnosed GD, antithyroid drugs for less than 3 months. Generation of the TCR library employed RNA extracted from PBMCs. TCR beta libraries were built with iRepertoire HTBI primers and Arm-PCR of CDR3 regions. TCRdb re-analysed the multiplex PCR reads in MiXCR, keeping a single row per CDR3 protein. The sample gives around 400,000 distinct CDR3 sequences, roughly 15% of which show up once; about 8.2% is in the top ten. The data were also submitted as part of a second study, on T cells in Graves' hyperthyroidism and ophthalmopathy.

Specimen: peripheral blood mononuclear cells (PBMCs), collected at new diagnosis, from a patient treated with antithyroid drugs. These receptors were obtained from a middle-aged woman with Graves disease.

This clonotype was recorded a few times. In nucleotides, the CDR3 is TGCAGTGCTAGTACGGGAACAAATAATGAAAAACTGTTTTTT. It encodes CSASTGTNNEKLFF. The chain employs TRBV20-1 and TRBJ1-4, with no clear D. CDR3 size: 14 residues. V lost 3 bases to trimming and J lost 4 bases, with 12 bases between them. Germline loops: CDR1 DFQATT, CDR2 SNEGSKA (reference sequence).

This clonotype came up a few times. CDR3 DNA: TGCAGCGTTGGCGGGGGTTTGGGGACCGGGGAGCTGTTTTTT. Translating it yields CSVGGGLGTGELFF. The chain joins TRBV29-1 to TRBJ2-2, with 7 bases fitting TRBD2. The junction had 7 bases not matched to a gene; V was cut back by 4 bases and J by 5 bases. Germline V lookup: CDR1 SQVTM, CDR2 ANQGSEA. This CDR3 contains 14 residues.

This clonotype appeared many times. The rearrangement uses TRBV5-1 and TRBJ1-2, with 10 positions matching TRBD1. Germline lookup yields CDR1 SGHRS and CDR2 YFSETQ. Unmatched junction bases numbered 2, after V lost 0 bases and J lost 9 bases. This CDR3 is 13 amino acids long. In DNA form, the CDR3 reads TGCGCCAGCAGCTTGGGACAGGGGGCTCGCTACACCTTC. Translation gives CASSLGQGARYTF.

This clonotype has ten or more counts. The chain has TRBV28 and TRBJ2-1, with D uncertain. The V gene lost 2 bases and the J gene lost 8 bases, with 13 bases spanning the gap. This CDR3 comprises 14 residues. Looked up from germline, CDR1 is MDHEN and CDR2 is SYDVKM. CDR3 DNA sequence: TGTGCCAGCAGTTTAGGGCCCCGGATTGATGAGCAGTTCTTC. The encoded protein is CASSLGPRIDEQFF.